This T cell receptor beta chain was profiled in a study of immune evolution from preneoplasia to lung adenocarcinoma. Study at large: HLA loss of heterozygosity: about 7% AIS, less than 18% MIA, around 35% ADC, none AAH.

Overall study findings and caveats: T cell clonality was higher in KRAS-mutant than EGFR-mutant or wild-type nodules. Later-stage lesions appeared to have more T cells, more diversity, less clonality. Top clone share appeared to fall from AAH through AIS, MIA, adenocarcinoma.

This table comes from immunoSEQ multiplex PCR, and its TCRdb copy is limited to in-frame clones, with some not included. The data hold about 26,000 clones, with just under 75% observed a single time. Regarding this clone: Its specificity is not known.

The sequence was obtained from a person in their sixties with invasive lung adenocarcinoma. Some clones in this sample may be carry-over from other donors' samples. Material for sequencing was FFPE invasive lung adenocarcinoma tissue.

For the CDR3, the DNA is TGTGCCAGCAGTCTTCCGGGACTCAACACTGAAGCTTTCTTT. Its translation: CASSLPGLNTEAFF. The chain uses TRBV14 and TRBJ1-1; D perhaps matches TRBD1 (5 bases). With 6 bases removed from V and 2 bases from J, the gap between germline ends came to 13 bases. This CDR3 comprises 14 residues. Germline lookup yields CDR1 SGHDN and CDR2 FVKESK.